This is a list of T cell receptor beta chains from one sample in a study of regulatory T cells in long-lasting Graves disease. TCRdb re-called the multiplex PCR reads through MiXCR, storing one row per CDR3 protein. The table records under 500,000 distinct CDR3 sequences, about 20% of them present only once. The specimen comprised peripheral blood mononuclear cells (PBMCs), sampled when the disease was refractory, from a patient treated with antithyroid drugs. Source of these receptors: a female donor with Graves disease. Both conserved end residues are part of each CDR3. The order of the fields is J gene, V gene, CDR3 protein.

TRBJ2-5 | TRBV2 | CASSGGRSFQETQYF
TRBJ2-6 | TRBV28 | CASSDSSGANVLTF
TRBJ2-7 | TRBV3-1 | CASSRGTGGSEQYF
TRBJ2-7 | TRBV7-9 | CASSSRTSANWGPYEQYF
TRBJ1-5 | TRBV6-5 | CASSYLGNRGNQPQHF
TRBJ1-6 | TRBV3-1 | CASSQGTGINSPLHF
TRBJ2-7 | TRBV19 | CASSDDSIPYEQYF
TRBJ2-5 | TRBV28 | CASCVFRQETQYF
TRBJ1-1 | TRBV19 | CASSIGRTTEAFF
TRBJ2-2 | TRBV5-1 | CASSLAGYTGELFF
TRBJ1-1 | TRBV7-2 | CASSFGGWAEAFF
TRBJ1-6 | TRBV12-3/TRBV12-4 | CASSFVQGNSPLHF
TRBJ1-1 | TRBV7-9 | CASRGIMNTEAFF
TRBJ1-6 | TRBV5-1 | CASRPQGGYTPLHF
TRBJ2-5 | TRBV27 | CASSLSAGTGETQYF
TRBJ2-7 | TRBV3-1 | CASSQDTRKQYF
TRBJ2-2 | TRBV28 | CASSLSDFWTGELFF
TRBJ2-7 | TRBV12-3/TRBV12-4 | CASSFGDRGIWQYF
TRBJ1-2 | TRBV3-1 | CASSQSNYYGYTF
TRBJ2-5 | TRBV7-2 | CASSPRRRSKETQYF
TRBJ2-4 | TRBV7-9 | CASSLEIQGDIQYF
TRBJ1-5 | TRBV19 | CASSVQTNQPQHF
TRBJ1-4 | TRBV30 | CAWGIQTTNEKLFF
TRBJ1-2 | TRBV30 | CAWSAPGQRVNYGYTF
TRBJ2-6 | TRBV12-3/TRBV12-4 | CTSSLWAGGANVLTF
TRBJ2-7 | TRBV7-9 | CASSPPAAGTGEQYF
TRBJ1-1 | TRBV6-5 | CASSYSQGARDTEAFF
TRBJ1-5 | TRBV4-1 | CASSQARGNQPQHF
TRBJ1-2 | TRBV7-2 | CASTPTPGGGYTF
TRBJ2-2 | TRBV6-9 | CASSSESTGELFF
TRBJ2-2 | TRBV6-1 | CACSPRLTGVPTGELFF
TRBJ2-2 | TRBV27 | CASSFDGRAGTGELFF
TRBJ2-5 | TRBV15 | CATSRDLSGTQYF
TRBJ2-4 | TRBV27 | CASSSPGLAKNIQYF
TRBJ2-2 | TRBV24-1 | CATSAGGGELFF
TRBJ2-2 | TRBV12-3/TRBV12-4 | CASSLWAPSLNTGEPFF
TRBJ2-1 | TRBV20-1 | CSAPKAGGNEQFF
TRBJ2-7 | TRBV6-5 | CASSYLRGLNYEQYF
TRBJ1-5 | TRBV9 | CASSVGTADQPQHF
TRBJ2-5 | TRBV5-1 | CASSLTTSGPRETQYF
TRBJ1-1 | TRBV12-3/TRBV12-4 | CASSFHRENTEAFF
TRBJ1-5 | TRBV20-1 | CSARPTGSNQPQHF
TRBJ2-2 | TRBV7-8 | CASSLYNTGELFF
TRBJ2-7 | TRBV28 | CASSWDYEQYF
TRBJ2-2 | TRBV6-1 | CASSSPSGANTGELFF
TRBJ2-7 | TRBV7-2 | CASSLDRGREQYF
TRBJ1-2 | TRBV19 | CASGRGDYGYTF
TRBJ1-1 | TRBV6-1 | CASSHDRDTEAFF
TRBJ2-2 | TRBV15 | CATSSPTSGRTGELFF
TRBJ2-7 | TRBV7-9 | CASSLNEGLAAYEQYF
TRBJ1-5 | TRBV6-1 | CASSEALGLSNQPQHF
TRBJ1-2 | TRBV5-1 | CASSEQGTNYGYTF
TRBJ2-4 | TRBV4-1 | CASSHSPGGAKNIQYF
TRBJ2-3 | TRBV28 | CASSASGRTDTQYF
TRBJ2-3 | TRBV12-3/TRBV12-4 | CASSQDRVTDTQYF
TRBJ1-2 | TRBV30 | CAWTDSYGYTF
TRBJ2-7 | TRBV12-3/TRBV12-4 | CASSLARGLAGAYEQYF
TRBJ1-2 | TRBV5-6 | CASSYGQLPNYGYTF